This TCR beta chain was recovered during a study of control samples from healthy donors and cancer patients. The table came from immunoSEQ multiplex PCR; TCRdb's copy has only in-frame clones and leaves some out. Altogether about 120,000 clones are present, about 86% being singletons, with the ten largest covering about an eighth. Trimming left V 1 base short and J 13 bases short, with 10 bases between. The CDR3 runs 12 residues. Germline V gene sequence: CDR1 KGHSH, CDR2 LQKENI. The sequence was collected from a man aged 30 to 39 in good health. Specimen: blood. This rearrangement joins TRBV18 to TRBJ1-4; D remains ambiguous. The CDR3 here is CASSPLGERLFF. The CDR3 nucleotides are TGTGCCAGCTCACCACTTGGGGAGCGACTGTTTTTT.